The text below deals with one T cell receptor beta chain. What it recognizes is unknown. Before the COVID-19 pandemic, during about 2011-2018, CD4+ T cells were taken from unexposed donors. The data belong to a study of CD4 T cells in relation to SARS-CoV-2 and coronaviruses. This table comes from immunoSEQ multiplex PCR, and its TCRdb copy is limited to in-frame clones, with some not included. The sample lists 60,000 to 80,000 clones; 75% to 90% were seen once. Study findings and constraints: SARS-CoV-2-driven expansion was significantly weaker in crossreactive than monoreactive clones. Approximately 65% of donors had memory CD4+ clonotypes crossrecognizing SARS-CoV-2 and common cold coronavirus spike. Crossreactivity was assessed only for spike protein, not other viral proteins. Memory recall responses, not primary responses primed in culture, are what the assay detects.

Sequences were obtained from memory CD4+ T cells from PBMCs. The sequence derives from a human donor in good health.

CDR3 nucleotide sequence: TGTGCCAGCAGATCCGCGTTGGGGCGGGAAAGGACCCAGTACTTC. Encoded protein: CASRSALGRERTQYF. The chain combines TRBV27 with TRBJ2-5; tentatively, D is TRBD2 (6 bases). The CDR3 is 15 amino acids. In germline, CDR1 is MNHEY, CDR2 SMNVEV (reference sequence). V was pared by 6 bases and J by 7 bases, with 21 bases between.